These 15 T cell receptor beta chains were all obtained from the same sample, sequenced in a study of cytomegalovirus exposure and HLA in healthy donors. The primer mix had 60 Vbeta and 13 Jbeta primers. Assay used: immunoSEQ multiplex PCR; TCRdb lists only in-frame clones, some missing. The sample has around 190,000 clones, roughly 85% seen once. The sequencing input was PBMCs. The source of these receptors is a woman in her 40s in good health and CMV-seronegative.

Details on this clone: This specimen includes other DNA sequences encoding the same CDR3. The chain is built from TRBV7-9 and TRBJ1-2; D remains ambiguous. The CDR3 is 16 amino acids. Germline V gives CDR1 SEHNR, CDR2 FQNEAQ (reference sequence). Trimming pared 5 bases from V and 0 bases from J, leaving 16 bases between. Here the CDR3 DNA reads TGTGCCAGCAGCCCTAGTGGGTTGGAGGCTAACTATGGCTACACCTTC. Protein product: CASSPSGLEANYGYTF.

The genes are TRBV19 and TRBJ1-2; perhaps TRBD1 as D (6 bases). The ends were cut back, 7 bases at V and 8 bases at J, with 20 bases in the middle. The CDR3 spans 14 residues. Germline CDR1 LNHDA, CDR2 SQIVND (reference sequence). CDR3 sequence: CASTDSRGRGGYTF. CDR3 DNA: TGTGCCAGTACGGATTCTAGGGGCAGGGGCGGCTACACCTTC.

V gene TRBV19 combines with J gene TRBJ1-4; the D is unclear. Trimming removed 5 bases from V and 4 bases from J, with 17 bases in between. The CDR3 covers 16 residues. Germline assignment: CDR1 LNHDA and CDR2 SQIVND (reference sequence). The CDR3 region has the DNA TGTGCCAGTAGTCCCTCCTCTCCCGGGATTAATGAAAAACTGTTTTTT. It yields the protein CASSPSSPGINEKLFF.

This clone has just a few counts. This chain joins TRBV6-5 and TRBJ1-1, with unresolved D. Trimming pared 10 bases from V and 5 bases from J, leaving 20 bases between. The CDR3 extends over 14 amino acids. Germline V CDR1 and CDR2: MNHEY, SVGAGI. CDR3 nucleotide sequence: TGTGCCACACTCGGGCCTCTGGGCGGGACTGAAGCTTTCTTT. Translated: CATLGPLGGTEAFF.

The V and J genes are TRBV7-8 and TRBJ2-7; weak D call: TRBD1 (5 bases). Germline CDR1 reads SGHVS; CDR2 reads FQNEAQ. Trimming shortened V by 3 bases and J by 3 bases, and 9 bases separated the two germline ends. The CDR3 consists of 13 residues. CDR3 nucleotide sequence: TGTGCCAGCAGCTTCGACAGAGACTACGAGCAGTACTTC. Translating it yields CASSFDRDYEQYF.

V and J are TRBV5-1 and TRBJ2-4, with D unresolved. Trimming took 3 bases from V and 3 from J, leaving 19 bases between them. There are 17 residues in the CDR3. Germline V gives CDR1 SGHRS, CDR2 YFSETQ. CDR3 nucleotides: TGCGCCAGCAGCTCTTCAGACTTGCTGGCTAGCAAAAACATTCAGTACTTC. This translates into CASSSSDLLASKNIQYF.

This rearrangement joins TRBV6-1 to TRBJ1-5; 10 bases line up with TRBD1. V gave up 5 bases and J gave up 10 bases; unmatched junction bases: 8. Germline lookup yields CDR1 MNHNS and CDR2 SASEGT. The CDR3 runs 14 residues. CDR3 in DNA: TGTGCCAGCAGTTCCGACAGGGGGCCCTGCCCCCAGCATTTT. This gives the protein CASSSDRGPCPQHF.

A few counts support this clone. The CDR3 here is CASSYSPYTEAFF. The CDR3 region has the DNA TGTGCCAGCAGTTACTCCCCCTACACTGAAGCTTTCTTT. J is TRBJ1-1 and V is TRBV6-5, with D hard to call. CDR1 is MNHEY, CDR2 SVGAGI, per germline. Trimming removed 0 bases from V and 3 bases from J, with 5 bases in between. The CDR3 has 13 residues.

The CDR3 DNA reads TGTGCCAGCTCACCCTTAGACACCAATCAGCCCCAGCATTTT. Protein product: CASSPLDTNQPQHF. J is TRBJ1-5 and V is TRBV18; D is unclear. Germline loops: CDR1 KGHSH, CDR2 LQKENI. V was trimmed by 3 bases and J by 3 bases, leaving 9 bases between them. This CDR3 has 14 amino acids. Full variable domain (missing parts from reference TRBV18 and TRBJ1-5): NAGVMQNPRHLVRRRGQEARLRCSPMKGHSHVYWYRQLPEEGLKFMVYLQKENIIDESGMPKERFSAEFPKEGPSILRIQQVVRGDSAAYFCASSPLDTNQPQHFGDGTRLSIL.

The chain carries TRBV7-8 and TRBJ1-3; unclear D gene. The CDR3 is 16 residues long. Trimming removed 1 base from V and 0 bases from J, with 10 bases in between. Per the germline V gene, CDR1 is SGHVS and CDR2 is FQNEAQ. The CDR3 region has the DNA TGTGCCAGCAGCTTAGAGCGGGCTTTCTCTGGAAACACCATATATTTT. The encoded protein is CASSLERAFSGNTIYF.

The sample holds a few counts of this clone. The CDR3 nucleotides are TGCGCCAGCAGCGCACAGGGAGTCTCTGGAAACACCATATATTTT. It codes for CASSAQGVSGNTIYF. V usage is TRBV5-1 and J usage is TRBJ1-3; tentatively, D is TRBD1 (6 bases). This CDR3 is 15 amino acids long. Trimming pared 4 bases from V and 0 bases from J, leaving 11 bases between. The V gene's germline CDR1 is SGHRS and CDR2 YFSETQ.

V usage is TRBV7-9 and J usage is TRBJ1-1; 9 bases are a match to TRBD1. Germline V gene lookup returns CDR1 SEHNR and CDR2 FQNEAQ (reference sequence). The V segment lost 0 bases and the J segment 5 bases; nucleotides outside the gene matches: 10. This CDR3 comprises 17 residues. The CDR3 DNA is TGTGCCAGCAGCTTAGCGCTAAGCAACAGGGGGCGTACTGAAGCTTTCTTT. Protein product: CASSLALSNRGRTEAFF.

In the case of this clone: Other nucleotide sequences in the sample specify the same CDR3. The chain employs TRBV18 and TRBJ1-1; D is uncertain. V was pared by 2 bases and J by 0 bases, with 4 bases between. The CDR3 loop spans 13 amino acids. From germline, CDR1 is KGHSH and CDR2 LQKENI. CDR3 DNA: TGTGCCAGCTCACCAACGGTGAACACTGAAGCTTTCTTT. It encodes CASSPTVNTEAFF.

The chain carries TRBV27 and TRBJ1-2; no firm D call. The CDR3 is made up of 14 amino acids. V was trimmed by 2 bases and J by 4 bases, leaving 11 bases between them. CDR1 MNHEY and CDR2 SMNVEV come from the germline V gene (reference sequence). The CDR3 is CASSLVAEGYGYTF. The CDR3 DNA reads TGTGCCAGCAGTTTAGTGGCGGAGGGCTATGGCTACACCTTC.

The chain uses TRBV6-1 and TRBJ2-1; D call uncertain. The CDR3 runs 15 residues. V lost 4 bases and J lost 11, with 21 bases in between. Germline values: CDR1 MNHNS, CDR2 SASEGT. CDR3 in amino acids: CASSGNSGISSKQFF. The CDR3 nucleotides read TGTGCCAGCAGTGGAAACTCAGGAATCAGTAGTAAGCAGTTCTTC.